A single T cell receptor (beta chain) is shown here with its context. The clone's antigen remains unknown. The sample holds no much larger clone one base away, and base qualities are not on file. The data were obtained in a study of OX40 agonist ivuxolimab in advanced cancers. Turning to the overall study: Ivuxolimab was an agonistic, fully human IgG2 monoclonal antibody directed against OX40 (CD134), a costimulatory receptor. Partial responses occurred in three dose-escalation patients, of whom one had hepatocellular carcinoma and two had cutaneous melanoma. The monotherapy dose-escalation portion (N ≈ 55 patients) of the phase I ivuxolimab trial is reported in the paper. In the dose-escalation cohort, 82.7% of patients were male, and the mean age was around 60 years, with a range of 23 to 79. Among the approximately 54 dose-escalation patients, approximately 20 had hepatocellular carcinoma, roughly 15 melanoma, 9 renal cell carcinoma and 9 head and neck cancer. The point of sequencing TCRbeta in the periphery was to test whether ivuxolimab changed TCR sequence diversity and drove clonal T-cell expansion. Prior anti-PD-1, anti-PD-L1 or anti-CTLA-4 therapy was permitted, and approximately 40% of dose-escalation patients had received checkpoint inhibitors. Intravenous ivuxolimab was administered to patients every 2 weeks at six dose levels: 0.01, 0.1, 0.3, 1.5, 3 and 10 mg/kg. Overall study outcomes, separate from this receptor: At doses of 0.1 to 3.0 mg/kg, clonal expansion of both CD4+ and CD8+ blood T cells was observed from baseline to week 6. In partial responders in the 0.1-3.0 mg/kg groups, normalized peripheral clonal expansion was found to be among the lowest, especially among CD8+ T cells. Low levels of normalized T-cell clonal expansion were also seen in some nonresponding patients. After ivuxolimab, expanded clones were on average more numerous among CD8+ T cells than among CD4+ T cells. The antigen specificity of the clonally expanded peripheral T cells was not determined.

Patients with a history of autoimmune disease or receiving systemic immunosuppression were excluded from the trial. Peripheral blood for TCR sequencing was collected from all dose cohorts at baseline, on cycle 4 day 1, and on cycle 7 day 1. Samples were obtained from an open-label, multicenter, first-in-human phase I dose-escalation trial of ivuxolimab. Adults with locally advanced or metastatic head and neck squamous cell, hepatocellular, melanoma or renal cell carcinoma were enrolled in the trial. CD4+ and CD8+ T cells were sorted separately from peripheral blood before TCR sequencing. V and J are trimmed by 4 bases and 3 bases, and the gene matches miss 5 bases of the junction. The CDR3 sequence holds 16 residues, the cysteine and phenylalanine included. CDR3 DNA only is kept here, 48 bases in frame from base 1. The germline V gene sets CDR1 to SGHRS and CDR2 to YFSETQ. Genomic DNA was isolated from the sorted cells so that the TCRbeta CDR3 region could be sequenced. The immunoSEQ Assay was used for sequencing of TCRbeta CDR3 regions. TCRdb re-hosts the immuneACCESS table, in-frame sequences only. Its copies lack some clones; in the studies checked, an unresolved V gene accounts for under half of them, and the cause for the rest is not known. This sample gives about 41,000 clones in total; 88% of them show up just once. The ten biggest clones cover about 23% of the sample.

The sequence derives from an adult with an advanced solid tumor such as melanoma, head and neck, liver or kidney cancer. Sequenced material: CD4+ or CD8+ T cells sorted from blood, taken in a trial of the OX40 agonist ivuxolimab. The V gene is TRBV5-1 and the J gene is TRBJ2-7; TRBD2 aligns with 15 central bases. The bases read TGCGCCAGCAGCACCGGACTAGCGGGAGGGAGCTACGAGCAGTACTTC. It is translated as CASSTGLAGGSYEQYF.